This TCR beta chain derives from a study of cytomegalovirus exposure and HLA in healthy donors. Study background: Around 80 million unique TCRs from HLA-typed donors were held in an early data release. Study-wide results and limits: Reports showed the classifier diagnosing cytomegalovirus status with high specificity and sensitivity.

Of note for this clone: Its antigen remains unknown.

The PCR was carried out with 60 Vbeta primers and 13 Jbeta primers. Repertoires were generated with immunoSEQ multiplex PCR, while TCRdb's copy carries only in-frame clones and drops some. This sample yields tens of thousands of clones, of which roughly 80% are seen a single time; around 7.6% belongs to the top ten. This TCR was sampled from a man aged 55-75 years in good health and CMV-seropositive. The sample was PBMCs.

In DNA, the CDR3 is TGTGCCAGCAGCCCCGCCGGGACAGGGGCCAATGAGCAGTTCTTC. Translating gives CASSPAGTGANEQFF. The J gene is TRBJ2-1, the V gene TRBV6-5; the match to TRBD1 covers 10 bases. With V trimmed by 6 bases and J by 6 bases, 8 bases remained unmatched. Germline V gene sequence: CDR1 MNHEY, CDR2 SVGAGI. This CDR3 spans 15 amino acids.